The sequence of this TCR beta chain was determined in a study of CD8 T cells in Susac syndrome. RNA was extracted with the RNeasy kit, and a quantity of roughly 0.5 to 1 ug was reverse transcribed using random hexamers. The TCR beta CDR3 was amplified by immunoSEQ multiplex PCR across 54 Vbeta, 13 Jbeta. Via MiXCR, TCRdb re-called the immunoSEQ multiplex PCR reads, giving one row per CDR3 protein. The table includes 180,000 or so distinct CDR3 sequences, around 94% detected once. The V end lost 2 bases, the J end lost 7 bases, and 12 bases lay between the germline ends. The CDR3 covers 13 residues. The germline CDR1 and CDR2 sequences are DFQATT and SNEGSKA (reference sequence). TCR beta sequences were obtained from blood CD8+ and CD4+ T cells.

The sample was CD4+ T cells from PBMCs. The V gene is TRBV20-1, the J gene TRBJ2-1; D may be TRBD1 or TRBD2 (5 bases each). This clonotype was sampled from a human donor in good health. CDR3 coding DNA: TGCAGTGCTAGATCCCAGGGACCTAATGAGCAGTTCTTC. Translating it yields CSARSQGPNEQFF.